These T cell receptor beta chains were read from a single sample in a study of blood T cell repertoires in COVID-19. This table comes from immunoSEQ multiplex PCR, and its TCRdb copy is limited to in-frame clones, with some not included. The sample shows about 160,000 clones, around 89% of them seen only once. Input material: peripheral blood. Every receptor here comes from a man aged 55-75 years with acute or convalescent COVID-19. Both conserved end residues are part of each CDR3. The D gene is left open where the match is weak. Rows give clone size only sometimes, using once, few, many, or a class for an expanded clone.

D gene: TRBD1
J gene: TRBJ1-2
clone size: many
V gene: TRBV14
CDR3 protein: CASSQVFGTGVNYGYTF
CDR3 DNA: TGTGCCAGCAGCCAAGTGTTCGGGACAGGAGTTAACTATGGCTACACCTTC

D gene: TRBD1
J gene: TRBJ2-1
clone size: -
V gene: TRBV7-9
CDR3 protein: CASSSDWGQGHEQFF
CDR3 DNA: TGTGCCAGCAGCTCGGATTGGGGACAGGGCCATGAGCAGTTCTTC

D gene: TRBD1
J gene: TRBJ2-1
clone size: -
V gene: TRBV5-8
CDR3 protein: CASSLYRGSYNEQFF
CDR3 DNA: TGTGCCAGCAGCTTATACAGGGGCTCCTACAATGAGCAGTTCTTC

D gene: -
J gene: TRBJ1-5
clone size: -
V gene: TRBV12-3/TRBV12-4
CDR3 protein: CASSYARNQPQHF
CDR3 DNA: TGTGCCAGCAGTTATGCCCGGAATCAGCCCCAGCATTTT

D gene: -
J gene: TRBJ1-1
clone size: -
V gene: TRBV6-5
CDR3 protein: CASSRGINTEAFF
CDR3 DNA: TGTGCCAGCTCGAGAGGCATCAACACTGAAGCTTTCTTT

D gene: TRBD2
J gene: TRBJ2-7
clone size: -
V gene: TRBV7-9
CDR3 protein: CASRKGTSGSYEQYF
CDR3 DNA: TGTGCCAGCAGGAAAGGGACTAGCGGTTCTTACGAGCAGTACTTC

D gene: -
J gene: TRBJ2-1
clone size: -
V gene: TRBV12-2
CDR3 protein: CASRLPHTKYNEQFF
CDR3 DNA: TGTGCAAGTCGCTTACCCCACACAAAATACAATGAGCAGTTCTTC

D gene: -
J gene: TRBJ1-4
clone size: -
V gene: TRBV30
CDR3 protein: CAWSVRVRGKLFF
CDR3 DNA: TGTGCCTGGAGTGTTAGGGTCCGGGGAAAACTGTTTTTT

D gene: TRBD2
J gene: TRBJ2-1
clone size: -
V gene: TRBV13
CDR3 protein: CASSTLAGFSYNEQFF
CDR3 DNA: TGTGCCAGCAGTACACTAGCGGGTTTCTCCTACAATGAGCAGTTCTTC

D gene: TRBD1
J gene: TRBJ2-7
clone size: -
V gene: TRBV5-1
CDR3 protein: CASSPGTGFSYEQYF
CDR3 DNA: TGCGCCAGCAGCCCCGGGACAGGGTTTTCCTACGAGCAGTACTTC

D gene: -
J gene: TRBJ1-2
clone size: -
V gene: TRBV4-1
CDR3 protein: CASSQDRGANYGYTF
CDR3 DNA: TGCGCCAGCAGCCAAGACAGGGGCGCTAACTATGGCTACACCTTC

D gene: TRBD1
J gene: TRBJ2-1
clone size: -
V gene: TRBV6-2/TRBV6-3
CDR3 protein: CASSYRDRGEQFF
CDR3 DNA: TGTGCCAGCAGTTACCGGGACAGAGGTGAGCAGTTCTTC

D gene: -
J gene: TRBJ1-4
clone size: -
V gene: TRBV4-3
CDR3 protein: CASSPGVRSGGEKLFF
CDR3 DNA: TGCGCCAGCAGCCCCGGAGTCCGGTCGGGAGGGGAAAAACTGTTTTTT

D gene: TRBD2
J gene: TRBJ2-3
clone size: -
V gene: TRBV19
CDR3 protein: CASSIPRGRGDSTDTQYF
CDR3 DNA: TGTGCCAGTAGTATCCCTCGGGGACGGGGGGACTCCACAGATACGCAGTATTTT

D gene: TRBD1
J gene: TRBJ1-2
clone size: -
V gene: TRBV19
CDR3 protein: CASARTGPNYGYTF
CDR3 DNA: TGTGCCAGCGCTAGGACAGGGCCTAACTATGGCTACACCTTC

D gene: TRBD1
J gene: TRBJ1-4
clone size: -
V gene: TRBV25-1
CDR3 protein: CASSDSKTGNEKLFF
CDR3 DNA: TGTGCCAGCAGTGATTCCAAGACAGGGAATGAAAAACTGTTTTTT

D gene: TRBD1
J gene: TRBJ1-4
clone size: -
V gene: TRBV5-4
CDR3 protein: CASSRQGSTNEKLFF
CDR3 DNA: TGTGCCAGCAGCCGACAGGGGAGCACTAATGAAAAACTGTTTTTT

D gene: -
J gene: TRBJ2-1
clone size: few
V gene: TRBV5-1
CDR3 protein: CASSFTENEQFF
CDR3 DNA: TGCGCCAGCAGCTTTACGGAGAATGAGCAGTTCTTC

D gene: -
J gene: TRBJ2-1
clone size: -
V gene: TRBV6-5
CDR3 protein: CASSYRTAGNEQFF
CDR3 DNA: TGTGCCAGCAGTTACAGGACAGCAGGCAATGAGCAGTTCTTC

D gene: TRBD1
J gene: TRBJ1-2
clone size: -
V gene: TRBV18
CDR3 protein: CASSRTDRANYGYTF
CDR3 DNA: TGTGCCAGCTCACGCACGGACAGGGCCAACTATGGCTACACCTTC

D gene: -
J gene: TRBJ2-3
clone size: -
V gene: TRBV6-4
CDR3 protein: CASSDSSRTDTQYF
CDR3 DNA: TGTGCCAGCAGTGACTCGAGTCGTACAGATACGCAGTATTTT

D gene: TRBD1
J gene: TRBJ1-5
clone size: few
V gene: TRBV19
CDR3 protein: CASSPGDRLAGQPQHF
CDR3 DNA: TGTGCCAGTAGTCCAGGGGACAGACTTGCAGGGCAGCCCCAGCATTTT

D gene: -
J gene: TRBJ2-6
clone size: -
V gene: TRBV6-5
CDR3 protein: CASSSAGSGANVLTF
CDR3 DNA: TGTGCCAGCAGTTCCGCGGGCTCTGGGGCCAACGTCCTGACTTTC

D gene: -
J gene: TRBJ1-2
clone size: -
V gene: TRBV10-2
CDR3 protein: CASSGQAAANYGYTF
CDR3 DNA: TGCGCCAGCAGTGGTCAGGCAGCAGCTAACTATGGCTACACCTTC

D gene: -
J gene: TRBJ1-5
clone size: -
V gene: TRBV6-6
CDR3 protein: CASSYSRGNNQPQHF
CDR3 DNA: TGTGCCAGCAGTTACTCGAGAGGGAATAATCAGCCCCAGCATTTT

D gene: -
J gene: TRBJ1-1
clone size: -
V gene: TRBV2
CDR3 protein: CASSEFGTLNTEAFF
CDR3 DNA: TGTGCCAGCAGTGAATTCGGGACTCTGAACACTGAAGCTTTCTTT

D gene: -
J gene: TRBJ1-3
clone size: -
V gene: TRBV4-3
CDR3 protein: CASSQERPGQGNTIYF
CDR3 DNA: TGCGCCAGCAGCCAAGAACGTCCAGGACAAGGAAACACCATATATTTT

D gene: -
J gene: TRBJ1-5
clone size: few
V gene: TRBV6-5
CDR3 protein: CASIREFGNQPQHF
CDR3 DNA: TGTGCCAGCATCCGGGAGTTTGGCAATCAGCCCCAGCATTTT

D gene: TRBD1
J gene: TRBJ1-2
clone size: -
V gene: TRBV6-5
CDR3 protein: CASTETGGVGYTF
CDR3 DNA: TGTGCCAGCACCGAGACAGGGGGCGTCGGCTACACCTTC

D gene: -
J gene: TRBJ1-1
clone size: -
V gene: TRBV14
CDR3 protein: CASSQGAGLYTEAFF
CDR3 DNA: TGTGCCAGCAGCCAAGGAGCAGGGCTGTACACTGAAGCTTTCTTT

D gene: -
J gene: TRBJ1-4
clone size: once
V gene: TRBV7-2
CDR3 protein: CASSLGYRATNEKLFF
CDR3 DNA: TGTGCCAGCAGCTTGGGCTACAGGGCAACTAATGAAAAACTGTTTTTT

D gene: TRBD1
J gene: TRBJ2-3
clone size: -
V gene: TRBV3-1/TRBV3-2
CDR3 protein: CASSHFRQGIEADTQYF
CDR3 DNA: TGTGCCAGCAGCCATTTTAGACAGGGTATTGAGGCAGATACGCAGTATTTT

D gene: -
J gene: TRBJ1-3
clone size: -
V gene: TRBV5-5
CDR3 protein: CASSLEGHGNTIYF
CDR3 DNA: TGTGCCAGCAGCTTGGAGGGACACGGAAACACCATATATTTT

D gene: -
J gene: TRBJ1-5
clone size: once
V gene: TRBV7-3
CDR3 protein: CASSLGQLNQPQHF
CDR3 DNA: TGTGCCAGCAGCTTAGGACAGCTCAATCAGCCCCAGCATTTT

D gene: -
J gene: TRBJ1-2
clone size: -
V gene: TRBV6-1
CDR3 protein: CASSEIPDAGYGYTF
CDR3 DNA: TGTGCCAGCAGTGAAATCCCGGACGCGGGCTATGGATACACCTTC

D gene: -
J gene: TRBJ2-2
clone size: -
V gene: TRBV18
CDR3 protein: CASSPLGSAGTGELFF
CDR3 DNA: TGTGCCAGCTCACCTTTAGGATCAGCGGGCACCGGGGAGCTGTTTTTT

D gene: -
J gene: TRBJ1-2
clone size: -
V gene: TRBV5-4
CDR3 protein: CRGDGAYGYTF
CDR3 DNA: TGCCGCGGGGACGGTGCATATGGCTACACCTTC

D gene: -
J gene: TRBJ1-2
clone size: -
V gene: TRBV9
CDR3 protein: CASSANRARGNYGYTF
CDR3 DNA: TGTGCCAGCAGCGCCAACAGGGCCCGAGGGAACTATGGCTACACCTTC

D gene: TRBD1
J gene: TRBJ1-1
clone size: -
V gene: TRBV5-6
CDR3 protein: CASSLDRGFSVNTEAFF
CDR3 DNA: TGTGCCAGCAGCTTGGACAGGGGGTTTAGCGTTAACACTGAAGCTTTCTTT

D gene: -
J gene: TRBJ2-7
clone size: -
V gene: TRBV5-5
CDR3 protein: CASSMGGPDGYEQYF
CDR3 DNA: TGTGCCAGCAGTATGGGGGGGCCAGATGGATACGAGCAGTACTTC

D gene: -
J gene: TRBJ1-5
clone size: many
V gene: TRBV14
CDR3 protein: CASSQEENRDSNQPQHF
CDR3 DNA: TGTGCCAGCAGCCAAGAGGAGAACAGGGATAGCAATCAGCCCCAGCATTTT

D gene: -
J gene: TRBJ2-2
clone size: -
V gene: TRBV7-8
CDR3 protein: CASGRRDSNTGELFF
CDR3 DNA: TGTGCCAGCGGAAGACGGGACTCAAACACCGGGGAGCTGTTTTTT

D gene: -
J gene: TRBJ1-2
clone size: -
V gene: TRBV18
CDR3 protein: CASSQSGDGAGSYSNYGYTF
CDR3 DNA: TGTGCCAGCTCACAATCGGGAGACGGCGCTGGATCCTACTCTAACTATGGCTACACCTTC

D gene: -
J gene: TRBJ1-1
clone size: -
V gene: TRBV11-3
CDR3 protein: CASSLDLGSEAFF
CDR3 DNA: TGTGCCAGCAGCTTAGATCTCGGGTCTGAAGCTTTCTTT

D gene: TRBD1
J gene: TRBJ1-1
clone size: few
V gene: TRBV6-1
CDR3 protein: CASSEWKGGRNTEAFF
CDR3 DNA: TGTGCCAGCAGTGAATGGAAAGGGGGCAGGAACACTGAAGCTTTCTTT